The 20 T cell receptor beta chains below all came from one sample that was sequenced in a study of T cells in Graves' hyperthyroidism and ophthalmopathy. Amplified regions were TCR beta CDR3 sequences from RNA transcripts. HTBI primers were employed in a first-round RT-PCR of the TCR CDR3. One entry per CDR3 protein, called by TCRdb with MiXCR from the multiplex PCR reads. Here the sample spans more than 500,000 distinct CDR3 sequences, around 16% being singletons. The specimen was blood. These TCRs come from a woman under 40 with Graves' ophthalmopathy.

The sample holds many counts of this clonotype. The chain links TRBV20-1 to TRBJ2-1; 9 bases map to TRBD2. Germline lookup yields CDR1 DFQATT and CDR2 SNEGSKA (reference sequence). V dropped 5 bases and J dropped 3; count of bases not matched to a gene: 5. The CDR3 runs 14 residues. In nucleotides, the CDR3 is TGCAGTGCTCCCGCTAGCGGGGACTACAATGAGCAGTTCTTC. It codes for CSAPASGDYNEQFF.

This clonotype was seen once. A much more abundant neighbour one base away suggests this may be a read error. The chain recombines TRBV30 with TRBJ2-1; D might be TRBD2 (5 bases). V lost 3 bases, J lost 2 bases, and 11 bases lay in between. CDR3 length: 14 residues. The germline gives CDR1 GTSNPN, CDR2 SVGIG (reference sequence). The CDR3 loop is CAWSGKSPYNEQFF. The CDR3 DNA reads TGTGCCTGGAGCGGGAAAAGCCCCTACAATGAGCAGTTCTTC.

This clonotype was observed many times. This chain links TRBV27 with TRBJ2-7; TRBD2 aligns across 8 bases. The J segment lost 2 bases and the V segment lost 6 bases, leaving 3 bases of the junction unmatched. The germline V gene has CDR1 MNHEY and CDR2 SMNVEV (reference sequence). The CDR3 has 13 residues. The CDR3 nucleotides are TGTGCCAGCAGGCCGGGACTAGCCTACGAGCAGTACTTC. Protein: CASRPGLAYEQYF.

The genes are TRBV20-1 and TRBJ2-5; no reliable D call. Germline V gene sequence: CDR1 DFQATT, CDR2 SNEGSKA (reference sequence). V lost 2 bases, J lost 1 base, and 8 bases lay in between. CDR3 size: 13 residues. DNA for the CDR3: TGCAGTGCTAGACAGGAGTCCCAAGAGACCCAGTACTTC. Translated, it gives CSARQESQETQYF.

The chain recombines TRBV19 with TRBJ2-4, with no clear D. Germline V CDR1 and CDR2: LNHDA, SQIVND (reference sequence). The CDR3 is 11 residues long. Trimming shortened V by 5 bases and J by 6 bases, and 5 bases separated the two germline ends. The CDR3 coding sequence is TGTGCCAGTAGTGAGAGAAACATTCAGTACTTC. Encoded protein: CASSERNIQYF.

This clonotype was seen repeatedly, ten times or more. V usage is TRBV20-1 and J usage is TRBJ2-7; D gene ambiguous. Germline lookup yields CDR1 DFQATT and CDR2 SNEGSKA (reference sequence). V was shortened by 0 bases and J by 3 bases, with 9 bases between the two germline ends. This CDR3 region has 13 residues. The CDR3 spells CSARDSSHYEQYF. DNA of the CDR3: TGCAGTGCTAGAGATTCGTCCCACTACGAGCAGTACTTC.

Many counts were recorded for this clonotype. The chain links TRBV12-3 or TRBV12-4 to TRBJ2-3; D uncertain. This CDR3 region has 17 residues. Trimming removed 6 bases from V and 2 bases from J, with 21 bases in between. Here the CDR3 reads CASSPVHRVVVTDTQYF. The DNA of the CDR3 is TGTGCCAGCAGCCCAGTCCATAGGGTAGTAGTCACAGATACGCAGTATTTT.

The gene calls are TRBV4-3 and TRBJ1-1; 8 nucleotides line up with TRBD1. The CDR3 is made up of 13 amino acids. Trimming removed 4 bases from V and 7 bases from J; junction bases left unmatched: 5. Germline CDR1 LGHNA, CDR2 YSLEER. Here the CDR3 reads CASSPWTGYEAFF. CDR3 in DNA: TGCGCCAGCAGCCCCTGGACAGGGTATGAAGCTTTCTTT.

This sequence joins TRBV7-9 and TRBJ2-1; D possibly corresponds to TRBD2 (6 bases). The CDR3 runs to 15 residues. Trimming cost V 3 bases and J 6 bases, with 15 bases left between them. Germline V CDR1 and CDR2: SEHNR, FQNEAQ (reference sequence). The CDR3 region is CASSFGTVRANEQFF. Here the CDR3 DNA reads TGTGCCAGCAGCTTCGGGACTGTCAGGGCCAATGAGCAGTTCTTC. Filled out from reference TRBV7-9 and TRBJ2-1, the complete variable domain reads DTGVSQNPRHKITKRGQNVTFRCDPISEHNRLYWYRQTLGQGPEFLTYFQNEAQLEKSRLLSDRFSAERPKGSFSTLEIQRTEQGDSAMYLCASSFGTVRANEQFFGPGTRLTVL.

In DNA, the CDR3 is TGCAGCGTTGGTATCTCGGCAGGGTTTGGCTATGGCTACACCTTC. Protein: CSVGISAGFGYGYTF. The chain combines TRBV29-1 with TRBJ1-2, with TRBD1 as a possible D gene (5 bases). Germline V gene sequence: CDR1 SQVTM, CDR2 ANQGSEA. This CDR3 is 15 amino acids long. V gave up 4 bases and J gave up 4 bases, with 19 bases separating them.

V usage is TRBV12-3 or TRBV12-4 and J usage is TRBJ2-3; D unclear. CDR3 size: 13 residues. The V end lost 5 bases, the J end lost 1 base, and 7 bases lay between the germline ends. CDR3 nucleotide sequence: TGTGCCAGCAGTAACCTCCGCACAGATACGCAGTATTTT. Its protein product is CASSNLRTDTQYF.

This clonotype was recorded many times. The V call is TRBV12-3 or TRBV12-4, the J call TRBJ1-1; D not resolved. This CDR3 is 14 amino acids long. The V and J ends lost 3 bases and 1 base respectively, with 9 bases between them. CDR3 sequence (DNA): TGTGCCAGCAGTTTCGACGCGAGGAACACTGAAGCTTTCTTT. Its translation is CASSFDARNTEAFF.

This clonotype was counted between two and nine times. A much larger clone lies a single base off, so this may be a read error. The J gene is TRBJ2-1, the V gene TRBV7-2; TRBD2 matches 8 bases. The V gene's germline CDR1 is SGHTA and CDR2 FQGNSA. The CDR3 has 12 residues. The CDR3 here is CVVLAGYNEQFF. The DNA of the CDR3 is TGTGTCGTGCTAGCGGGTTACAATGAGCAGTTCTTC.

Note on this clonotype: A much more abundant neighbour one base away suggests this may be a read error. The chain recombines TRBV20-1 with TRBJ2-1; 9 nucleotides align to TRBD2. Germline V gene data show CDR1 as DFQATT and CDR2 as SNEGSKA (reference sequence). The CDR3 extends over 14 amino acids. Written as DNA, the CDR3 is TGCAGTGCCAAAACCCTAGCGGGATGGGATGAGCAGTCCTTC. Its translation is CSAKTLAGWDEQSF.

Details on this clonotype: Lacking the conserved final phenylalanine or tryptophan, this CDR3 likely reflects a read error. The chain combines TRBV19 with TRBJ1-5, with D possibly TRBD1 on 6 matching bases. Germline V gene lookup returns CDR1 LNHDA and CDR2 SQIVND (reference sequence). Between the trimmed V and J ends, which lost 5 bases and 7 bases, there was a span of 15 bases. This CDR3 contains 14 residues. The CDR3 coding sequence is TGTGCCAGTAGTCTCTCGGGGGGCAGGCAGCCCCAGCATCTT. This sequence encodes CASSLSGGRQPQHL.

To note about this clonotype: A much larger clone differs by one base, so this may be a read error. This chain uses TRBV11-1 with TRBJ2-7, with a possible D match to TRBD1 (6 bases). The length of the CDR3 is 12 residues. Germline CDR1 reads SGHAT; CDR2 reads FQDESV (reference sequence). The CDR3 protein is CASSEGGYEQCF. In nucleotides, the CDR3 is TGTGCCAGCAGCGAAGGGGGTTACGAGCAGTGCTTC.

This clonotype was seen only a few times. The J gene is TRBJ2-7, the V gene TRBV20-1, with 8 bases aligning to TRBD2. There are 17 residues in the CDR3. With V trimmed by 4 bases and J by 5 bases, 19 bases remained unmatched. Germline CDR1 and CDR2: DFQATT and SNEGSKA (reference sequence). This CDR3 reads CSAIPSAGSGSINEQYF. The CDR3 nucleotides read TGCAGTGCTATTCCCTCCGCCGGGAGCGGGAGTATCAACGAGCAGTACTTC.

This chain joins TRBV7-2 and TRBJ2-2; D perhaps matches TRBD2 (5 bases). The V gene's germline CDR1 is SGHTA and CDR2 FQGNSA. The CDR3 runs to 15 residues. Trimming pared 9 bases from V and 5 bases from J, leaving 19 bases between. CDR3: CASQPRGLKTGELFF. The CDR3 region has the DNA TGTGCCAGTCAGCCCCGGGGTCTGAAAACCGGGGAGCTGTTTTTT.

The chain is built from TRBV20-1 and TRBJ2-7; 9 bases map to TRBD2. The junction had 11 bases not matched to a gene; V was cut back by 5 bases and J by 0 bases. Germline values: CDR1 DFQATT, CDR2 SNEGSKA (reference sequence). The CDR3 contains 16 residues. The CDR3 protein is CSARASSGKSSYEQYF. CDR3 DNA: TGCAGTGCTCGAGCCTCTAGCGGGAAAAGCTCCTACGAGCAGTACTTC.

J is TRBJ2-3 and V is TRBV6-1, with D possibly being TRBD1 (5 bases). The CDR3 extends over 18 amino acids. Between the trimmed V and J ends, which lost 7 bases and 0 bases, there was a span of 23 bases. Germline CDR1 and CDR2: MNHNS and SASEGT. CDR3 sequence reads: CASTPKGPASSSTDTQYF. CDR3 in DNA: TGTGCCAGCACCCCCAAGGGGCCAGCTTCTTCTAGCACAGATACGCAGTATTTT.